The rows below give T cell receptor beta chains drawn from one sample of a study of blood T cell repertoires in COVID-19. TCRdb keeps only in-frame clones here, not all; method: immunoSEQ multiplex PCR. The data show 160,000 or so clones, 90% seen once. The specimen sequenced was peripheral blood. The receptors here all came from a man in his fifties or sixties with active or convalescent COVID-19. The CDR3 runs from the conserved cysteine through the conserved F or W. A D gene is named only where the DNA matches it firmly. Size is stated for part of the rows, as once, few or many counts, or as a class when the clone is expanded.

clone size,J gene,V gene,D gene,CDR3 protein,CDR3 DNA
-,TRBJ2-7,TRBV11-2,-,CASSQYQGFRTYEQYF,TGTGCCAGCAGCCAGTACCAGGGTTTCCGGACCTACGAGCAGTACTTC
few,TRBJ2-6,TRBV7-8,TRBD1,CASSRTGTGANVLTF,TGTGCCAGCAGCCGGACAGGGACTGGGGCCAACGTCCTGACTTTC
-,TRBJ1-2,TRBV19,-,CASSIAGDPLYGYTF,TGTGCCAGTAGTATCGCGGGGGATCCTCTTTATGGCTACACCTTC
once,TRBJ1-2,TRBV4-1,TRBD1,CASSQGWDRTRSNYGYTF,TGCGCCAGCAGCCAAGGATGGGACAGGACTCGCTCTAATTATGGCTACACCTTC
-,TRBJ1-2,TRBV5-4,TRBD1,CASSTGQGGVYGYTF,TGTGCCAGCAGCACCGGACAGGGGGGTGTCTATGGCTACACCTTC
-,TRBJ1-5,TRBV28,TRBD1,CASSAGQGTGNQPQHF,TGTGCCAGCAGCGCCGGACAGGGGACGGGCAATCAGCCCCAGCATTTT
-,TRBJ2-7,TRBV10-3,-,CAISEGGGRIYEQYF,TGTGCCATCAGTGAGGGGGGAGGTCGTATCTACGAGCAGTACTTC
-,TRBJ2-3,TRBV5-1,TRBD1,CASSLGQGSYTDTQYF,TGCGCCAGCAGCTTGGGACAGGGGTCCTACACAGATACGCAGTATTTT
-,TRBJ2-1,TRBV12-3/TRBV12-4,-,CASTFGVGEQFF,TGTGCCAGCACCTTCGGAGTGGGTGAGCAGTTCTTC
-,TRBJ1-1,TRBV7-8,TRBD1,CASSPDRGRNTEAFF,TGTGCCAGCAGCCCCGACAGGGGCAGGAACACTGAAGCTTTCTTT
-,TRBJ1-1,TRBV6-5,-,CASRYGTMNTEAFF,TGTGCCAGCAGGTATGGGACAATGAACACTGAAGCTTTCTTT
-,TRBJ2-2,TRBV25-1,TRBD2,CASSVAGANTGELFF,TGTGCCAGCAGTGTGGCGGGGGCGAACACCGGGGAGCTGTTTTTT
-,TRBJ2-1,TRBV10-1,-,CASSDGAQDEQFF,TGCGCCAGCAGTGATGGGGCTCAAGATGAGCAGTTCTTC
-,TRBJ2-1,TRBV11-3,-,CASSLDWETTHRGEQFF,TGTGCCAGCAGCTTAGACTGGGAGACCACTCACCGGGGTGAGCAGTTCTTC
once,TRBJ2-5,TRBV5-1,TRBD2,CASSRDWSGGETQYF,TGCGCCAGCAGTCGAGATTGGAGCGGGGGAGAGACCCAGTACTTC
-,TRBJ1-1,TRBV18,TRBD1,CASSQQGSDTEAFF,TGTGCCAGCTCGCAACAGGGGTCTGACACTGAAGCTTTCTTT
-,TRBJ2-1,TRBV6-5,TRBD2,CASSYSPLAGVDEQFF,TGTGCCAGCAGTTACTCTCCTCTAGCGGGAGTAGATGAGCAGTTCTTC
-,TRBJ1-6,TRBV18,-,CASSGRVDNSPLHF,TGTGCCAGCTCAGGCAGGGTCGATAATTCACCCCTCCACTTT
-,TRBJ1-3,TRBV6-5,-,CASSSRPIVGGNTIYF,TGTGCCAGCAGTTCCCGCCCTATTGTCGGTGGAAACACCATATATTTT
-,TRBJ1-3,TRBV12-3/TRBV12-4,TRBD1,CAIHRGDGNTIYF,TGTGCCATCCACAGGGGGGATGGAAACACCATATATTTT
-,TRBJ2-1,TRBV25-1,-,CASSESGRSSYNEQFF,TGTGCCAGCAGTGAATCAGGCCGTAGCTCCTACAATGAGCAGTTCTTC
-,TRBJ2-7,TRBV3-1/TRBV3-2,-,CASSYSYEQYF,TGTGCCAGCAGCTACTCCTACGAGCAGTACTTC
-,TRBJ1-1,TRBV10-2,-,CASSVGQNTEAFF,TGCGCCAGCAGTGTGGGACAGAACACTGAAGCTTTCTTT
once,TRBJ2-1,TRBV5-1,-,CASSSREGGAYNEQFF,TGCGCCAGCAGCTCCCGCGAGGGGGGGGCCTACAATGAGCAGTTCTTC
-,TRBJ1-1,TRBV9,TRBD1,CASRVQGARAFF,TGTGCCAGCAGGGTACAGGGGGCGCGGGCTTTCTTT
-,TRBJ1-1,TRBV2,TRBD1,CASSGQGIGEAFF,TGTGCCAGCAGTGGACAGGGGATAGGTGAAGCTTTCTTT
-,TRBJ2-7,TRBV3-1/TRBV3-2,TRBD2,CASSPQWRAGTEQYF,TGTGCCAGCAGCCCCCAATGGCGAGCGGGAACCGAGCAGTACTTC
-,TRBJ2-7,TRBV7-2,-,CASSLILGYEQYF,TGTGCCAGCAGCTTAATTCTAGGTTACGAGCAGTACTTC
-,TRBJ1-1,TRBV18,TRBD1,CASSPSRGGGMNTEAFF,TGTGCCAGCTCACCCTCGAGAGGAGGGGGCATGAACACTGAAGCTTTCTTT
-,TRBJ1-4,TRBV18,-,CASSPTEINEKLFF,TGTGCCAGCTCACCGACAGAAATTAATGAAAAACTGTTTTTT
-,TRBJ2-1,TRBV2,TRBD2,CASKAGANNEQFF,TGTGCCAGTAAAGCGGGGGCGAACAATGAGCAGTTCTTC
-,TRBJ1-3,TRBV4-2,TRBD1,CASSQGGQSDTIYF,TGTGCCAGCAGCCAGGGGGGACAGTCGGACACCATATATTTT
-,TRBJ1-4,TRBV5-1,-,CASSLTGGGGEKLFF,TGCGCCAGCAGCTTGACGGGGGGCGGAGGTGAAAAACTGTTTTTT
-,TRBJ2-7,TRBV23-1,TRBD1,CASSQSWTGLYEQYF,TGCGCCAGCAGTCAATCGTGGACAGGGCTATACGAGCAGTACTTC
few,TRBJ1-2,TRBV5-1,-,CASSFSQGLSNYGYTF,TGCGCCAGCAGCTTTTCGCAGGGTTTGTCTAACTATGGCTACACCTTC
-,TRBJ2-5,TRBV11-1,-,CASTSWEVETQYF,TGTGCCAGCACCTCATGGGAGGTCGAGACCCAGTACTTC
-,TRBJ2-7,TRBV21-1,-,CASRGGKRTSYEQYF,TGTGCCAGCAGAGGTGGAAAGCGGACCTCCTACGAGCAGTACTTC
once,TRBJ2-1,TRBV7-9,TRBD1,CASSLLIGQAQFF,TGTGCCAGCAGCCTGCTAATAGGACAGGCGCAGTTCTTC
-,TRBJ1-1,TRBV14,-,CASSQGGNTEAFF,TGTGCCAGCAGCCAAGGCGGAAACACTGAAGCTTTCTTT